A selection of T cell receptor beta chains follows, all from one sample in a study of T cell changes during pregnancy in multiple sclerosis. The protocol was immunoSEQ multiplex PCR, while the TCRdb copy is restricted to in-frame clones and leaves out a portion. The sample has more than 35,000 clones, approximately 89% seen once. Sample: CD4+ T cells from peripheral blood mononuclear cells, taken after pregnancy. The receptor set was obtained from a female donor in good health, enrolled as a control in a pregnancy study. CDR3s include the opening cysteine and the closing phenylalanine or tryptophan. D genes are given only for firm matches. Clone size appears in some rows only: once, few, many, or a class for an expanded clone.

d_gene: TRBD2
v_gene: TRBV7-2
j_gene: TRBJ2-5
abundance: -
CDR3nt: TGTGCCAGCAGCTCCCGGCTAGCGGGGGTGAGGGAGACCCAGTACTTC
CDR3aa: CASSSRLAGVRETQYF

d_gene: TRBD1
v_gene: TRBV5-1
j_gene: TRBJ1-2
abundance: -
CDR3nt: TGCGCCAGCCGGACAGGGGGCCTATCTACCTATGGCTACACCTTC
CDR3aa: CASRTGGLSTYGYTF

d_gene: TRBD1
v_gene: TRBV5-1
j_gene: TRBJ2-2
abundance: -
CDR3nt: TGCGCCAGCAGCTTGGGCAGGGGGCGCGGGACCGGGGAGCTGTTTTTT
CDR3aa: CASSLGRGRGTGELFF

d_gene: -
v_gene: TRBV28
j_gene: TRBJ1-1
abundance: -
CDR3nt: TGTGCCAGCAGTTTAGGAAACAGGGAGACTGAAGCTTTCTTT
CDR3aa: CASSLGNRETEAFF

d_gene: TRBD2
v_gene: TRBV5-1
j_gene: TRBJ2-7
abundance: once
CDR3nt: TGCGCCAGCAGCTTGGCACCTAGCGGCTACGAGCAGTACTTC
CDR3aa: CASSLAPSGYEQYF

d_gene: -
v_gene: TRBV4-3
j_gene: TRBJ2-7
abundance: -
CDR3nt: TGCGCCAGCAGCCAAGACCTCGTCCAGTCCTACGAGCAGTACTTC
CDR3aa: CASSQDLVQSYEQYF

d_gene: -
v_gene: TRBV12-5
j_gene: TRBJ1-1
abundance: -
CDR3nt: TGTGCTAGTGGTTTGGGGACAATGAACACTGAAGCTTTCTTT
CDR3aa: CASGLGTMNTEAFF

d_gene: -
v_gene: TRBV4-1
j_gene: TRBJ1-1
abundance: -
CDR3nt: TGCGCCAGCAGCGGCCTGACTACTGAAGCTTTCTTT
CDR3aa: CASSGLTTEAFF

d_gene: TRBD1
v_gene: TRBV10-3
j_gene: TRBJ2-7
abundance: -
CDR3nt: TGTGCCATCACTGGCGGGACAGGGGGCTCCTACGAGCAGTACTTC
CDR3aa: CAITGGTGGSYEQYF

d_gene: -
v_gene: TRBV18
j_gene: TRBJ2-4
abundance: -
CDR3nt: TGTGCCAGCTCCAGCTCTGATAGGGGAAAAGCCAAAAACATTCAGTACTTC
CDR3aa: CASSSSDRGKAKNIQYF

d_gene: -
v_gene: TRBV7-2
j_gene: TRBJ2-3
abundance: -
CDR3nt: TGTGCCAGCAGCTCTAGCGTAGGACAACTCACAGATACGCAGTATTTT
CDR3aa: CASSSSVGQLTDTQYF

d_gene: TRBD1
v_gene: TRBV19
j_gene: TRBJ2-2
abundance: -
CDR3nt: TGTGCCAGTAGTATCCGACAGGGGTTGGGAACCGGGGAGCTGTTTTTT
CDR3aa: CASSIRQGLGTGELFF

d_gene: TRBD1
v_gene: TRBV6-6
j_gene: TRBJ1-5
abundance: once
CDR3nt: TGTGCCAGCAGGACACAGGGGAGTAATCAGCCCCAGCATTTT
CDR3aa: CASRTQGSNQPQHF

d_gene: -
v_gene: TRBV18
j_gene: TRBJ2-6
abundance: -
CDR3nt: TGTGCCAGCTCACCGGGCCCTGTCCCCTCTGGGGCCAACGTCCTGACTTTC
CDR3aa: CASSPGPVPSGANVLTF

d_gene: TRBD2
v_gene: TRBV27
j_gene: TRBJ2-2
abundance: -
CDR3nt: TGTGCCAGCAGTACCAGACTAGCGGGAGGTTTCACCGGGGAGCTGTTTTTT
CDR3aa: CASSTRLAGGFTGELFF

d_gene: TRBD1
v_gene: TRBV6-4
j_gene: TRBJ1-2
abundance: -
CDR3nt: TGTGCCAGCAGTGAAACAGGGGGAGGCTATGGCTACACCTTC
CDR3aa: CASSETGGGYGYTF

d_gene: -
v_gene: TRBV28
j_gene: TRBJ1-4
abundance: once
CDR3nt: TGTGCCAGCAGTTTATTCAGGGCGGAACTGTTTTTT
CDR3aa: CASSLFRAELFF

d_gene: TRBD2
v_gene: TRBV28
j_gene: TRBJ2-7
abundance: -
CDR3nt: TGTGCCAGCAGCTCCGGGACTAGCGGCTACGAGCAGTACTTC
CDR3aa: CASSSGTSGYEQYF

d_gene: TRBD1
v_gene: TRBV27
j_gene: TRBJ2-7
abundance: -
CDR3nt: TGTGCCAGCAGCCGATATGACAGGGGGCTCTACGAGCAGTACTTC
CDR3aa: CASSRYDRGLYEQYF

d_gene: TRBD1
v_gene: TRBV4-3
j_gene: TRBJ1-2
abundance: -
CDR3nt: TGCGCCAGCAGGGCAGGGGGCGAACCCTATGGCTACACCTTC
CDR3aa: CASRAGGEPYGYTF

d_gene: -
v_gene: TRBV29-1
j_gene: TRBJ1-2
abundance: -
CDR3nt: TGCAGCGTCGATATTACAGGGTATGGCTACACCTTC
CDR3aa: CSVDITGYGYTF

d_gene: TRBD1
v_gene: TRBV19
j_gene: TRBJ1-1
abundance: -
CDR3nt: TGTGCCAGTAGTAGAAGGACAGGGGAGACTTTCTTT
CDR3aa: CASSRRTGETFF

d_gene: -
v_gene: TRBV28
j_gene: TRBJ2-6
abundance: -
CDR3nt: TGTGCCAGCAGTTTATTAAGAGGCTCTGGGGCCAACGTCCTGACTTTC
CDR3aa: CASSLLRGSGANVLTF

d_gene: TRBD1
v_gene: TRBV6-1
j_gene: TRBJ2-7
abundance: -
CDR3nt: TGTGCCAGCAGTATTAACCGGGACAGGGGCTACGAGCAGTACTTC
CDR3aa: CASSINRDRGYEQYF

d_gene: -
v_gene: TRBV29-1
j_gene: TRBJ2-5
abundance: -
CDR3nt: TGCAGCCTTGGAGGGGGAGTGAGAGAGACCCAGTACTTC
CDR3aa: CSLGGGVRETQYF

d_gene: -
v_gene: TRBV30
j_gene: TRBJ1-1
abundance: few
CDR3nt: TGTGCCTGGAGTGCCGACAGAGAGACTGAAGCTTTCTTT
CDR3aa: CAWSADRETEAFF

d_gene: -
v_gene: TRBV6-1
j_gene: TRBJ2-6
abundance: -
CDR3nt: TGTGCCAGCAGTGTAGCAGGGGCGGCCGGGGCCAACGTCCTGACTTTC
CDR3aa: CASSVAGAAGANVLTF

d_gene: TRBD2
v_gene: TRBV10-3
j_gene: TRBJ2-3
abundance: -
CDR3nt: TGTGCCATCAGTTTCGGACGGCGGCTAGCGGGGGGGCATCAAGATACGCAGTATTTT
CDR3aa: CAISFGRRLAGGHQDTQYF

d_gene: TRBD1
v_gene: TRBV29-1
j_gene: TRBJ1-4
abundance: -
CDR3nt: TGCAGCGTTGCAGGGGGCGGTAGTGAAAAACTGTTTTTT
CDR3aa: CSVAGGGSEKLFF

d_gene: -
v_gene: TRBV4-1
j_gene: TRBJ2-7
abundance: -
CDR3nt: TGCGCCAGCAGCCACCCCAGGGGAGATCCCTACGAGCAGTACTTC
CDR3aa: CASSHPRGDPYEQYF

d_gene: TRBD1
v_gene: TRBV11-2
j_gene: TRBJ1-1
abundance: -
CDR3nt: TGTGCCAGCAGCCCCCGACAGGGGAAGAACACTGAAGCTTTCTTT
CDR3aa: CASSPRQGKNTEAFF

d_gene: -
v_gene: TRBV2
j_gene: TRBJ2-6
abundance: -
CDR3nt: TGTGCCAGCAGTGAAACGGTAGGGGCCAACGTCCTGACTTTC
CDR3aa: CASSETVGANVLTF

d_gene: TRBD2
v_gene: TRBV19
j_gene: TRBJ2-7
abundance: -
CDR3nt: TGTGCCAGTAGTATAGGGGGAGCGGGCGGGAGCTCCTACGAGCAGTACTTC
CDR3aa: CASSIGGAGGSSYEQYF

d_gene: -
v_gene: TRBV7-9
j_gene: TRBJ2-2
abundance: -
CDR3nt: TGTGCCAGCAGCTGGGCAAAGCGGTCGAACACCGGGGAGCTGTTTTTT
CDR3aa: CASSWAKRSNTGELFF

d_gene: -
v_gene: TRBV19
j_gene: TRBJ1-4
abundance: -
CDR3nt: TGTGCCAGTAGTATATGGGACGGGACAGAAAAACTGTTTTTT
CDR3aa: CASSIWDGTEKLFF

d_gene: TRBD1
v_gene: TRBV9
j_gene: TRBJ1-1
abundance: -
CDR3nt: TGTGCCAGCAGCCCAGGGGGCTTAAGGACTGAAGCTTTCTTT
CDR3aa: CASSPGGLRTEAFF